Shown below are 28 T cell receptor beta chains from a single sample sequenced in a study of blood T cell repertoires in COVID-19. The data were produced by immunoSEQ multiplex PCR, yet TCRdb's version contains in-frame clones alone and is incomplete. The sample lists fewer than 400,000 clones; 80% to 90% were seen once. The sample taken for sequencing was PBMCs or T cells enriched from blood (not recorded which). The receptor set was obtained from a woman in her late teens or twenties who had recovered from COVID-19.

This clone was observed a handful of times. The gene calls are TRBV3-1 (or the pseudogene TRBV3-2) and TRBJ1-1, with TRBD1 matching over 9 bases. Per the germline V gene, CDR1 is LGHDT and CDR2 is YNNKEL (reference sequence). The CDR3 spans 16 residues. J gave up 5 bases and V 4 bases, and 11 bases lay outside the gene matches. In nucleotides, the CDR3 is TGTGCCAGCAGCCCGGGGACAGGGCGAGGGGGGACTGAAGCTTTCTTT. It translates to CASSPGTGRGGTEAFF.

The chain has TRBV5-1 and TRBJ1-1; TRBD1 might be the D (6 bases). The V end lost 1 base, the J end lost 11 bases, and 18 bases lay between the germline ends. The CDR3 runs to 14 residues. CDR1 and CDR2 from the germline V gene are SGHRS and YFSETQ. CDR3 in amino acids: CASSLRDTVSRAFF. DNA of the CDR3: TGCGCCAGCAGCTTGAGGGACACCGTTTCCCGGGCTTTCTTT.

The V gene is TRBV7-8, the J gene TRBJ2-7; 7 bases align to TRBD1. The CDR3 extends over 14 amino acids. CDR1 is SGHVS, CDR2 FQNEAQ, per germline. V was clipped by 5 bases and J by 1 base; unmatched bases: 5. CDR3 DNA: TGTGCCAGCAGCCTCCGGGACAGTTCCTACGAGCAGTACTTC. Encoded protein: CASSLRDSSYEQYF.

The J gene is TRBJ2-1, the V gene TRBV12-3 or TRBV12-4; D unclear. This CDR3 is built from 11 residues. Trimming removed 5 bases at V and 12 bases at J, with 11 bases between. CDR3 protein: CASSLGASQFF. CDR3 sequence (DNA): TGTGCCAGCAGTCTGGGCGCTTCGCAGTTCTTC.

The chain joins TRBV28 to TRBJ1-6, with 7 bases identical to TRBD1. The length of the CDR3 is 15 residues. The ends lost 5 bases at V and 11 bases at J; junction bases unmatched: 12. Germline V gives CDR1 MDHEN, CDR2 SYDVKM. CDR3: CASSLSPRGTAPLHF. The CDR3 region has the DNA TGTGCCAGCAGTCTTTCCCCCAGGGGGACGGCACCCCTCCACTTT.

The chain's CDR3 is CASSSTGYPYEQYF. In nucleotides, the CDR3 is TGTGCCAGCAGTTCGACAGGGTACCCCTACGAGCAGTACTTC. This chain links TRBV6-5 with TRBJ2-7, with 7 bases that match TRBD1. In germline, CDR1 is MNHEY, CDR2 SVGAGI. V gave up 4 bases and J gave up 2 bases; unmatched junction bases: 5. This CDR3 has 14 amino acids.

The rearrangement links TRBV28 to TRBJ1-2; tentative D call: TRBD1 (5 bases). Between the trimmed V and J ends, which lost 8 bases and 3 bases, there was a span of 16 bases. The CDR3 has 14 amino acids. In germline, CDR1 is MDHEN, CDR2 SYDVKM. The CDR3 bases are TGTGCCAGCGTTATTCCCGGGGACTACTATGGCTACACCTTC. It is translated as CASVIPGDYYGYTF.

In DNA form, the CDR3 reads TGTGCCAGCAGTGATTTCGGGGCAACTAATGAAAAACTGTTTTTT. This codes for CASSDFGATNEKLFF. The chain links TRBV25-1 to TRBJ1-4, with D unresolved. Germline CDR1 reads MGHDK; CDR2 reads SYGVNS. The length of the CDR3 is 15 residues. Trimming stripped 3 bases from V and 0 bases from J, with 8 bases between.

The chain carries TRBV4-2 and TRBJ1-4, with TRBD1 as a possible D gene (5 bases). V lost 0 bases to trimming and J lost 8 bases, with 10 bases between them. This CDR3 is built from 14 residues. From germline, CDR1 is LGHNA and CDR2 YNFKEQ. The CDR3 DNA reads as TGTGCCAGCAGCCAAGAAAGGGGAAGCGAAAAACTGTTTTTT. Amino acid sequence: CASSQERGSEKLFF.

This chain's CDR3 is CASSAVALDEQYF. In nucleotides, the CDR3 is TGTGCCAGCAGCGCCGTGGCCCTTGACGAGCAGTACTTC. V usage is TRBV9 and J usage is TRBJ2-7, with D unresolved. Trimming stripped 3 bases from V and 5 bases from J, with 12 bases between. Per germline, CDR1 SGDLS and CDR2 YYNGEE. The CDR3 has 13 amino acids.

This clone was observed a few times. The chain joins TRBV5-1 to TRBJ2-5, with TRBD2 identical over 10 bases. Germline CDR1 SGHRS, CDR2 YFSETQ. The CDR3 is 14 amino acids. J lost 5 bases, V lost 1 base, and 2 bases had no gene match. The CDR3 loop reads CASSLPSGGETQYF. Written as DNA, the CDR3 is TGCGCCAGCAGCTTGCCTAGCGGGGGTGAGACCCAGTACTTC.

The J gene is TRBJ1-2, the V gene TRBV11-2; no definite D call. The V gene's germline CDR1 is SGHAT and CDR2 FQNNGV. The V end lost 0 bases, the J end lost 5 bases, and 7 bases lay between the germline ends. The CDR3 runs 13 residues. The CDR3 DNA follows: TGTGCCAGCAGCTTAGATTTGGCTTATGGCTACACCTTC. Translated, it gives CASSLDLAYGYTF.

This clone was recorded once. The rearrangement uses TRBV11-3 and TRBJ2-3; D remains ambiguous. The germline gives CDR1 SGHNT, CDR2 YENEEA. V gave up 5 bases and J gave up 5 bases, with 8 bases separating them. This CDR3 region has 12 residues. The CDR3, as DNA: TGTGCCAGCAGCCGAGTTGGAGATACGCAGTATTTT. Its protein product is CASSRVGDTQYF.

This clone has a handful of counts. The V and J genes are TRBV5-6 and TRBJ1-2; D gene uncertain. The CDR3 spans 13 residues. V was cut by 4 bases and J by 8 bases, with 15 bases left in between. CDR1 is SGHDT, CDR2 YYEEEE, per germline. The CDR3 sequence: CASSATDYVGYTF. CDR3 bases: TGTGCCAGCAGCGCCACGGACTATGTAGGCTACACCTTC. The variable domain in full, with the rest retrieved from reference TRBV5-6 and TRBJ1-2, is DAGVTQSPTHLIKTRGQQVTLRCSPKSGHDTVSWYQQALGQGPQFIFQYYEEEERQRGNFPDRFSGHQFPNYSSELNVNALLLGDSALYLCASSATDYVGYTFGSGTRLTVV.

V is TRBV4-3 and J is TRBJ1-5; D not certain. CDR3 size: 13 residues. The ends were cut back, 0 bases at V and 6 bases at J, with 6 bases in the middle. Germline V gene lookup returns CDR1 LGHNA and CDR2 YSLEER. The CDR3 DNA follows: TGCGCCAGCAGCCAAGAAGAGGGTCAGCCCCAGCATTTT. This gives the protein CASSQEEGQPQHF.

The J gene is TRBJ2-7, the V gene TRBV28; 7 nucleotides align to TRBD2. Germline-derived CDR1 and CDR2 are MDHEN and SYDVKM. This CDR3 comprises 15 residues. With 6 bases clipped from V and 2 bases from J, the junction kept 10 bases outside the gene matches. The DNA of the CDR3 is TGTGCCAGCAGCCCAGCGGCTAGCGGAGCCTACGAGCAGTACTTC. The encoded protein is CASSPAASGAYEQYF.

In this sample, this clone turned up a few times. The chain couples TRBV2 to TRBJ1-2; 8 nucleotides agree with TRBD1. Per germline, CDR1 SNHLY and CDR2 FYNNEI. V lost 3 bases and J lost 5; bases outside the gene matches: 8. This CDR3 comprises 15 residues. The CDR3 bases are TGTGCCAGCAGTGATCTAATGGACAGGGATTATGGCTACACCTTC. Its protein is CASSDLMDRDYGYTF.

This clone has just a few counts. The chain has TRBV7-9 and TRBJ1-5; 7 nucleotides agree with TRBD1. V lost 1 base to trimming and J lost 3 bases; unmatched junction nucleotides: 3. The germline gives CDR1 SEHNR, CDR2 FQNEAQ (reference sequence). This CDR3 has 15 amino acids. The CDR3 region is CASSLGDSFNQPQHF. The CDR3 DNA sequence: TGTGCCAGCAGCTTAGGGGACAGCTTCAATCAGCCCCAGCATTTT.

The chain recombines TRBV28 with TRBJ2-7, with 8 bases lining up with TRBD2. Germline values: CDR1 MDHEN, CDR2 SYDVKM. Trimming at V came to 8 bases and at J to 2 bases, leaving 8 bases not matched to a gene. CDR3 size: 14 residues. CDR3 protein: CASHRGGFPYEQYF. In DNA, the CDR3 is TGTGCCAGCCACCGGGGGGGCTTCCCCTACGAGCAGTACTTC.

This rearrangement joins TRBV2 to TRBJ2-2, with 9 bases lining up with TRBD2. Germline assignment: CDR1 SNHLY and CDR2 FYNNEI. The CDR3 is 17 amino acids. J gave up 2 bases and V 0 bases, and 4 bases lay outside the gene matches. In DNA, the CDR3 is TGTGCCAGCAGTGAAGCCCTAGCGGGATTCAACACCGGGGAGCTGTTTTTT. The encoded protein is CASSEALAGFNTGELFF.

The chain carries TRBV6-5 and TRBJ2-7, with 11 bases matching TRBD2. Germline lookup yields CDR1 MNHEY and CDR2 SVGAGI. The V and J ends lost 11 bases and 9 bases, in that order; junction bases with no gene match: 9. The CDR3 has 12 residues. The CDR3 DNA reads TGTGCCGTTGGTCTAGCGGGAGGTCGGCAGTACTTC. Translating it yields CAVGLAGGRQYF.

CDR3 region: CASSPPLAGADTQYF. In nucleotides, the CDR3 is TGTGCCAGCTCACCACCTCTAGCGGGAGCAGATACGCAGTATTTT. The chain uses TRBV18 and TRBJ2-3, with 10 bases fitting TRBD2. The CDR3 extends over 15 amino acids. Germline loops: CDR1 KGHSH, CDR2 LQKENI. The ends lost 0 bases at V and 4 bases at J; junction bases unmatched: 1.

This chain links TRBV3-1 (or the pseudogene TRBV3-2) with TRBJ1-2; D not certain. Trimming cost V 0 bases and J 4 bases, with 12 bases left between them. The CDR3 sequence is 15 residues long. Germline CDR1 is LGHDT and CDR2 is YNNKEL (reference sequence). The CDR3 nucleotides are TGTGCCAGCAGCCAAGAAACCCGTCCGGGCTATGGCTACACCTTC. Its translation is CASSQETRPGYGYTF.

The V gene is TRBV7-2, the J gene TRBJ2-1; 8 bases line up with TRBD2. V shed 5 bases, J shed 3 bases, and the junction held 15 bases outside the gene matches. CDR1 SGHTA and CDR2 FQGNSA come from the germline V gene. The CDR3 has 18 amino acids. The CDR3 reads CASSLSGGIGTHYNEQFF. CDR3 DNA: TGTGCCAGCAGCCTCTCGGGGGGGATAGGGACTCACTACAATGAGCAGTTCTTC.

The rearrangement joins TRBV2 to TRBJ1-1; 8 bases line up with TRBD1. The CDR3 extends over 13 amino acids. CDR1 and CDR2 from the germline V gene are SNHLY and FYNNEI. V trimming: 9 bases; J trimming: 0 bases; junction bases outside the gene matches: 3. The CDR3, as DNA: TGTGCCAGAGGACAGGGAATGAACACTGAAGCTTTCTTT. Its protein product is CARGQGMNTEAFF.

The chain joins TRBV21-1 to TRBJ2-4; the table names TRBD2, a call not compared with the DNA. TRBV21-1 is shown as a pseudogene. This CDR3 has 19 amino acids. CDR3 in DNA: TGTGCCAGCAGCAAATGGCGTAAGGACTATACCCTAGCCAAAAACATTCAGTACTTC. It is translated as CASSKWRKDYTLAKNIQYF.

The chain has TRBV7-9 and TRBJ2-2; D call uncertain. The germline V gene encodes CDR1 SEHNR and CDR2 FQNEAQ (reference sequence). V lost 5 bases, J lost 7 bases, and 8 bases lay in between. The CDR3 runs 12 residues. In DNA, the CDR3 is TGTGCCAGCAGCCCCCCCCGCGGGGAGCTGTTTTTT. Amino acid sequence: CASSPPRGELFF.

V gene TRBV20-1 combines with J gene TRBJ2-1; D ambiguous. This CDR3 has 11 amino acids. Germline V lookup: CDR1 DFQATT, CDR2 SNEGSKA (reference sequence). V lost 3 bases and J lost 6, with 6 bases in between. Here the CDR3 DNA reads TGCAGTGCTAGGTGGCCCAATGAGCAGTTCTTC. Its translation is CSARWPNEQFF.